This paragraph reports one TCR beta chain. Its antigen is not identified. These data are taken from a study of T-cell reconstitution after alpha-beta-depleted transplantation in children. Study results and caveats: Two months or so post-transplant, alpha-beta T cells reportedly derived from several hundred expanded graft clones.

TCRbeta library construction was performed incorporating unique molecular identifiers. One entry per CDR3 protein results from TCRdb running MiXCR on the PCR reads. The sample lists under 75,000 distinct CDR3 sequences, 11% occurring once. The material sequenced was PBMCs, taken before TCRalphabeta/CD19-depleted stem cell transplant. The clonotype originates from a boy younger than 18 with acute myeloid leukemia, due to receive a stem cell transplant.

The chain's CDR3 is CASSWNNRLNEQFF. CDR3 in DNA: TGTGCCAGCAGCTGGAATAATAGGCTCAATGAGCAGTTCTTC. The V and J genes are TRBV5-4 and TRBJ2-1, with D uncertain. Germline V lookup: CDR1 SGHNT, CDR2 YYREEE (reference sequence). The CDR3 spans 14 residues. The V and J ends lost 3 bases and 6 bases respectively, with 13 bases between them. Variable domain in full (rest from reference TRBV5-4 and TRBJ2-1): ETGVTQSPTHLIKTRGQQVTLRCSSQSGHNTVSWYQQALGQGPQFIFQYYREEENGRGNFPPRFSGLQFPNYSSELNVNALELDDSALYLCASSWNNRLNEQFFGPGTRLTVL.